This T cell receptor (beta chain) was observed in a study of PD-1 blockade in classical Hodgkin lymphoma. The V and J ends lost 4 bases and 5 bases respectively, with 8 bases between them. Germline loops: CDR1 SQVTM, CDR2 ANQGSEA. This CDR3 contains 12 residues. The repertoire was sequenced with immunoSEQ multiplex PCR; TCRdb's copy has only in-frame clones and lacks some. This sample has about 44,000 clones; roughly 70% occur once, and the top ten carry 3% to 3.5%. Regarding time point: cycle 4 day 1 (C4D1), after more than five weeks of nivolumab. Every patient was affected by relapse after autologous stem cell transplantation, while exposure to brentuximab vedotin was not uniform.

This chain connects TRBV29-1 to TRBJ2-2, with no clear D. This sequence was found in a human donor with classical Hodgkin lymphoma. The sample in question was peripheral blood mononuclear cells (PBMCs), obtained before the fourth cycle of nivolumab. CDR3 amino acids: CSVGWGTGELFF. The CDR3 nucleotides read TGCAGCGTTGGATGGGGAACCGGGGAGCTGTTTTTT.